These 5 T cell receptor beta chains share one sample of origin, sequenced in a study of blood T cell repertoires in COVID-19. Assay used: immunoSEQ multiplex PCR; TCRdb lists only in-frame clones, some missing. This table holds about 210,000 clones, 75% to 90% found once. Sequencing input: peripheral blood. Receptors were obtained from a woman aged 65 to 85 with COVID-19, enrolled during active disease.

The rearrangement joins TRBV5-6 to TRBJ1-3; 7 nucleotides match TRBD1. The CDR3 covers 13 residues. V was pared by 4 bases and J by 5 bases, with 3 bases of the junction left unmatched. Germline V gives CDR1 SGHDT, CDR2 YYEEEE. CDR3 region: CASSRDSRNTIYF. The DNA of the CDR3 is TGTGCCAGCAGCCGGGACAGCAGAAACACCATATATTTT.

This rearrangement joins TRBV7-6 to TRBJ1-1; TRBD1 matches at 8 bases. Germline assignment: CDR1 SGHVS and CDR2 FNYEAQ. The ends lost 6 bases at V and 1 base at J; junction bases unmatched: 10. CDR3 length: 16 residues. The CDR3 DNA reads TGTGCCAGCAGTCTATTACAGGGGGGTGCGAACACTGAAGCTTTCTTT. Its protein is CASSLLQGGANTEAFF.

The chain uses TRBV5-4 and TRBJ1-6, with D perhaps matching TRBD1 (5 bases). The CDR3 is made up of 16 amino acids. Trimming shortened V by 2 bases and J by 0 bases, and 9 bases separated the two germline ends. Per germline, CDR1 SGHNT and CDR2 YYREEE (reference sequence). The CDR3 reads CASSFGGSSYNSPLHF. Here the CDR3 DNA reads TGTGCCAGCAGCTTTGGGGGGAGCTCCTATAATTCACCCCTCCACTTT. The full variable domain, rest sourced from reference TRBV5-4 and TRBJ1-6, is ETGVTQSPTHLIKTRGQQVTLRCSSQSGHNTVSWYQQALGQGPQFIFQYYREEENGRGNFPPRFSGLQFPNYSSELNVNALELDDSALYLCASSFGGSSYNSPLHFGNGTRLTVT.

This clone was counted a single time. V and J are TRBV18 and TRBJ2-7; 12 bases agree with TRBD1. CDR1 and CDR2 (germline): KGHSH, LQKENI. CDR3 length equals 15 residues. V was clipped by 3 bases and J by 3 bases; unmatched bases: 3. The CDR3 region is CASSPGQGASYEQYF. The CDR3 DNA sequence: TGTGCCAGCTCACCGGGACAGGGGGCCAGCTACGAGCAGTACTTC.

This chain links TRBV19 with TRBJ2-2, with 11 bases fitting TRBD2. Germline V CDR1 and CDR2: LNHDA, SQIVND (reference sequence). V was clipped by 6 bases and J by 5 bases; unmatched bases: 8. The CDR3 contains 16 residues. CDR3 coding DNA: TGTGCCAGTAGGACTACTAGCGGGAGACGGACCGGGGAGCTGTTTTTT. Translating it yields CASRTTSGRRTGELFF. Full variable domain (rest looked up from reference TRBV19 and TRBJ2-2): DGGITQSPKYLFRKEGQNVTLSCEQNLNHDAMYWYRQDPGQGLRLIYYSQIVNDFQKGDIAEGYSVSREKKESFPLTVTSAQKNPTAFYLCASRTTSGRRTGELFFGEGSRLTVL.